This T cell receptor beta chain was sequenced for a study of blood T cell repertoires in COVID-19. Study context: Nucleic acid was either cDNA or gDNA, and it came from T cells, B-cell-depleted T cells, or PBMCs.

This clone was counted many times. The data were produced by immunoSEQ multiplex PCR, yet TCRdb's version contains in-frame clones alone and is incomplete. Here the sample spans 150,000 to 200,000 clones, roughly 83% being singletons. This CDR3 spans 12 amino acids. CDR1 and CDR2 from the germline V gene are LNHDA and SQIVND (reference sequence). Trimming shortened V by 6 bases and J by 5 bases, and 10 bases separated the two germline ends. The sequence derives from a man in his 70s who had been exposed to COVID-19. The sequenced material came from PBMCs or T cells enriched from blood (not recorded which). The chain uses TRBV19 and TRBJ2-5; tentative D call: TRBD1 (5 bases). In DNA form, the CDR3 reads TGTGCCAGTAGACAGGCCGGGGAGACCCAGTACTTC. Protein sequence: CASRQAGETQYF.